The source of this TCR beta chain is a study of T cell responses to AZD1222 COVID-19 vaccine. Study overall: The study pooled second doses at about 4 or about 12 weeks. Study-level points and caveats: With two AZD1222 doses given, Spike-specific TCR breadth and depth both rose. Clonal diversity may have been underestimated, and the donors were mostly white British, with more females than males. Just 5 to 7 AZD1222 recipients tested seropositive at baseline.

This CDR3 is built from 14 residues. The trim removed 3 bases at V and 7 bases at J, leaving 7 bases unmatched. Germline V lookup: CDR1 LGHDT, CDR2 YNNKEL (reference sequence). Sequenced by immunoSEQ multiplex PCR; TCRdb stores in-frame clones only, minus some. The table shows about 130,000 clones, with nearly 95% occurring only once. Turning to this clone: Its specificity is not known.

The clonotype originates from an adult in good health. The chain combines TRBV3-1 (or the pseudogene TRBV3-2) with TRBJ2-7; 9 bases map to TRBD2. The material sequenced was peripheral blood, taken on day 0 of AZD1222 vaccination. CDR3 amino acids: CASSHSGGPQEQYF. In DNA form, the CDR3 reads TGTGCCAGCAGCCATAGCGGGGGTCCCCAAGAGCAGTACTTC.